This T cell receptor (beta chain) is from a study of T-cell memory formation after mild COVID-19. Study-wide results and limits: The study found balanced CD4/CD8 in clones contracting day 15 to 85 and a CD4+ lean in later expanders.

Via MiXCR, TCRdb re-called the 5' RACE reads, giving one row per CDR3 protein. Here the sample spans about 130,000 distinct CDR3 sequences, almost 25% being singletons. Turning to this clonotype: Its specificity is not known.

J gave up 8 bases and V 7 bases, and 14 bases lay outside the gene matches. CDR1 and CDR2 (germline): SEHNR, FQNEAQ (reference sequence). CDR3 length: 15 amino acids. The chain joins TRBV7-9 to TRBJ1-2; 9 nucleotides agree with TRBD1. This TCR was sampled from an adult woman who had mild COVID-19 (a few samples of this study predate the infection). Cell type and time point are not known. Sequencing was performed on PBMCs or a T cell subset sorted from them (not recorded which). This CDR3 is CASNVNRDRVLGYTF. CDR3 sequence (DNA): TGTGCCAGCAACGTTAACCGGGACAGGGTTTTAGGCTACACCTTC.